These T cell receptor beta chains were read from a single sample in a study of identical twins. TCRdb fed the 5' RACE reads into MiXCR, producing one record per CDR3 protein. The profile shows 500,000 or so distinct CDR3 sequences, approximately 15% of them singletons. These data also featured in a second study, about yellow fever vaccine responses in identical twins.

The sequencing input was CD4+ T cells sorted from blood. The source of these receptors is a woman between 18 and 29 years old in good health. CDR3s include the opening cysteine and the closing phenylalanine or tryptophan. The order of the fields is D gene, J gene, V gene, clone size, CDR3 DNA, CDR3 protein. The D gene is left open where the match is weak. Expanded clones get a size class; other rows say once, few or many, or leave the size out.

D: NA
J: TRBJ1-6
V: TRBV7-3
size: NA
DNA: TGTGCCAGCAGCTTAAAAGACGGGAATTCACCCCTCCACTTT
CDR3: CASSLKDGNSPLHF

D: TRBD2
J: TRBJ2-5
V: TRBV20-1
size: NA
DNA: TGCAGTGCGCCCATGGGGCGGGAGTCAGGAGAGACCCAGTACTTC
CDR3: CSAPMGRESGETQYF

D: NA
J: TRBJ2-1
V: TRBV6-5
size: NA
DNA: TGTGCCAGCAGTTACTCTAACAGGATAACGGGAATCAATGAGCAGTTCTTC
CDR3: CASSYSNRITGINEQFF

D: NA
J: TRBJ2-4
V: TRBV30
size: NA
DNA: TGTGCCTGGAGTTCGGGGGCCAAAAACATTCAGTACTTC
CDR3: CAWSSGAKNIQYF

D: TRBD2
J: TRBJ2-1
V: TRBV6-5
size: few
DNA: TGTGCCAGCAGTTACCGCGGGGGGGCCTCCGATGAGCAGTTCTTC
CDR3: CASSYRGGASDEQFF

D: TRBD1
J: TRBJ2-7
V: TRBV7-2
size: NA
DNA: TGTGCCAGCAGCTTCACCGGGACAGGGGGCCACGAGCAGTACTTC
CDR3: CASSFTGTGGHEQYF

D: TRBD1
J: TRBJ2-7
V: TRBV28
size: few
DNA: TGTGCCAGCAGTCCACTGGACAGGGGCCACGAGCAGTACTTC
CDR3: CASSPLDRGHEQYF

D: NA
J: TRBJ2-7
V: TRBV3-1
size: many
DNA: TGTGCCAGCAGCCATGGAGGATACGAGCAGTACTTC
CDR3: CASSHGGYEQYF

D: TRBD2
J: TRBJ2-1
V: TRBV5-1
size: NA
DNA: TGCGCCAGCAGCCCAAGCGGGAGTCGCTCGGATGAGCAGTTCTTC
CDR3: CASSPSGSRSDEQFF

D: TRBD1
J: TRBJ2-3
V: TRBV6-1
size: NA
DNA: TGTGCCAGCAGTCCCCGGGACAGGGGAAGGGTTACAGATACGCAGTATTTT
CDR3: CASSPRDRGRVTDTQYF

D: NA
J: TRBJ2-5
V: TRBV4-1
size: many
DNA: TGCGCCAGCAGCCAAGTTGGGCTAGCCCCAGAGACCCAGTACTTC
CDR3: CASSQVGLAPETQYF

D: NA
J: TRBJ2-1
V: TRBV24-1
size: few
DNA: TGTGCCACCGAGGAGGGGGGGTACAATGAGCAGTTCTTC
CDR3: CATEEGGYNEQFF

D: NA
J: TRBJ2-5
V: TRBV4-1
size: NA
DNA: TGCGCCAGCAGCCAAGTAATCTGGGAGACCCAGTACTTC
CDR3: CASSQVIWETQYF

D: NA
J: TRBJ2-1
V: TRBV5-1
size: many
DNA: TGCGCCAGCAGCCTAGGAACGTTCTCCTACAATGAGCAGTTCTTC
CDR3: CASSLGTFSYNEQFF

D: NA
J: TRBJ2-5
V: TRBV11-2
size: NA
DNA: TGTGCCAGCAGCTTAAATCCCGGGCCAGAGACCCAGTACTTC
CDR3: CASSLNPGPETQYF

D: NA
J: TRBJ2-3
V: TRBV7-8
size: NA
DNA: TGTGCCAGCAGCTTAGCACCGGTGTTACGAGATACGCAGTATTTT
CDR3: CASSLAPVLRDTQYF

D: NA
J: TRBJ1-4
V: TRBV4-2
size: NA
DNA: TGTGCCAGCAGCCAAGATAAGAGTCAAAAACTGTTTTTT
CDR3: CASSQDKSQKLFF

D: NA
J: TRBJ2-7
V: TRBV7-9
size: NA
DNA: TGTGCCAGCAGCTTAATGGGGGACTCCTACGAGCAGTACTTC
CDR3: CASSLMGDSYEQYF

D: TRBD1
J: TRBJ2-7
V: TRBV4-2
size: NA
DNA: TGTGCCAGCAGCCACCGGGACAGGGGCTACGAGCAGTACTTC
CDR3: CASSHRDRGYEQYF

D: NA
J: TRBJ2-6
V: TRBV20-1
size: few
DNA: TGCAGTGTTAGGGCGAACTCTGGGGCCAACGTCCTGACTTTC
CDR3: CSVRANSGANVLTF

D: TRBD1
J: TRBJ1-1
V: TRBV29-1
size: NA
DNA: TGCAGCGTTGACCGTTCAGGGGGCACTGAAGCTTTCTTT
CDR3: CSVDRSGGTEAFF

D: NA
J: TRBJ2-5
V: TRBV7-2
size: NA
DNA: TGTGCCAGCAGCGCCCAAAGCCTGGGCCAAGAGACCCAGTACTTC
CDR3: CASSAQSLGQETQYF

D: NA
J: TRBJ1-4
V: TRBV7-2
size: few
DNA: TGTGCCAGCAGCCCACAGACAACTAATGAAAAACTGTTTTTT
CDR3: CASSPQTTNEKLFF

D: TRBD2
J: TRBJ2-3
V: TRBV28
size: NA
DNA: TGTGCCAGCAGTCAAGGAATAGCGGGGGGGCGAACCACAGATACGCAGTATTTT
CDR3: CASSQGIAGGRTTDTQYF

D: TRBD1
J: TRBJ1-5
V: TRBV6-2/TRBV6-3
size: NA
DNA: TGTGCCAGCAGTTACGGGACAGGGGGACACCTCTCGGGTCAGCCCCAGCATTTT
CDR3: CASSYGTGGHLSGQPQHF

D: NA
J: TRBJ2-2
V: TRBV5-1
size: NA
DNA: TGCGCCAGCAGCTTAAGGGACGAGGGCACCGGGGAGCTGTTTTTT
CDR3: CASSLRDEGTGELFF

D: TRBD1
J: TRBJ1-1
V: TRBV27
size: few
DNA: TGTGCCAGCAGTTTCAGTTCAGGGGGCGGAAAAGCTTTCTTT
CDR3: CASSFSSGGGKAFF

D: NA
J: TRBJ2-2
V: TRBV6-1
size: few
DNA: TGTGCCAGCAGAATAACTAGCTCCGGGGAGCTGTTTTTT
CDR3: CASRITSSGELFF

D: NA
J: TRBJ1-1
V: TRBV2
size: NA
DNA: TGTGCCAGCCAACCTCCCGGCAACACTGAAGCTTTCTTT
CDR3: CASQPPGNTEAFF

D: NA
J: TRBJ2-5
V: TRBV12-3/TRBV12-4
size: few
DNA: TGTGCCCGCCCCCCCGGGGGATTGGAGACCCAGTACTTC
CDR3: CARPPGGLETQYF

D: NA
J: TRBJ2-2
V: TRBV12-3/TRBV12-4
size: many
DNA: TGTGCCACCGGACGAACGGGCACCGGGGAGCTGTTTTTT
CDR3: CATGRTGTGELFF

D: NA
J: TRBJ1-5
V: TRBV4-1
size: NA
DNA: TGCGCCAGCAGCCAAGATATGCCTATTAGCAATCAGCCCCAGCATTTT
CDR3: CASSQDMPISNQPQHF

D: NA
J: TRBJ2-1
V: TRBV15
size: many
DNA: TGTGCCACCAGCAGAGATCGTCTGGGGGATGAGCAGTTCTTC
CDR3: CATSRDRLGDEQFF

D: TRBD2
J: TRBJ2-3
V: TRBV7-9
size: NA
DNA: TGTGCCAGCAGCCGGAAGACCGGGACTAGCAACACAGATACGCAGTATTTT
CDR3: CASSRKTGTSNTDTQYF

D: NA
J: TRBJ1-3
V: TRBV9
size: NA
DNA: TGTGCCAGCAGCGTGGCCCTCTCTGGAAACACCATATATTTT
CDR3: CASSVALSGNTIYF

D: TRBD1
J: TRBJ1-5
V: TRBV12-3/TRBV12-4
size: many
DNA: TGTGCCAGCACTGGGACAGGATCCCGTAATCAGCCCCAGCATTTT
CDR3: CASTGTGSRNQPQHF

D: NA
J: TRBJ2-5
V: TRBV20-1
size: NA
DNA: TGCAGTGCTTCTACAGGGACCCAAGAGACCCAGTACTTC
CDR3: CSASTGTQETQYF

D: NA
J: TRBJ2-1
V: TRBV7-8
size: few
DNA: TGTGCCAGCAGCTTCCTGACTGGTAGCTCCTACAATGAGCAGTTCTTC
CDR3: CASSFLTGSSYNEQFF

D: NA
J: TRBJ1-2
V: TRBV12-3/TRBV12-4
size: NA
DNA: TGTGCCAGCAGTTCAAAACAGCGGATAGGCGGCTACACCTTC
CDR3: CASSSKQRIGGYTF

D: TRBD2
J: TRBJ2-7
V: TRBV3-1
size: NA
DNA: TGTGCCAGCAGCTATCGCTTGACTAGCGGGAGTCAGGAGCAGTACTTC
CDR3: CASSYRLTSGSQEQYF

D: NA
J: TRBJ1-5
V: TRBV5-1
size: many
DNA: TGCGCCAGCAGCTTGTGGGGGGGTGATCAGCCCCAGCATTTT
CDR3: CASSLWGGDQPQHF

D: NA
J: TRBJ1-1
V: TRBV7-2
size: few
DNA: TGTGCCAGCAGCCCGAACAGGATTTTGAACACTGAAGCTTTCTTT
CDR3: CASSPNRILNTEAFF

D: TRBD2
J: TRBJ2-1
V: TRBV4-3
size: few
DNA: TGCGCCAGCAGCCAAGATTTGGCTAGCGGGAGGCTGAGCTCCTACAATGAGCAGTTCTTC
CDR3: CASSQDLASGRLSSYNEQFF

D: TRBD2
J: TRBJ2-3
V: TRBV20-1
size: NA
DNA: TGCAGTGCCCTAGACCCCGGGACTAGCGGGCACACAGATACGCAGTATTTT
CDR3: CSALDPGTSGHTDTQYF

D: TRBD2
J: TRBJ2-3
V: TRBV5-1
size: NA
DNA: TGCGCCAGCAGCCGGGAGGCTGGCACAGATACGCAGTATTTT
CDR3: CASSREAGTDTQYF

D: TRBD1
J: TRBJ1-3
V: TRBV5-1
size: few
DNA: TGCGCCAGCAGCGGGGGACAGATTGGAAACACCATATATTTT
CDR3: CASSGGQIGNTIYF

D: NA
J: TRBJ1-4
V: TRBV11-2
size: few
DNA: TGTGCCAGCAGCCCTGGACAGTTTGCAACTAATGAAAAACTGTTTTTT
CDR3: CASSPGQFATNEKLFF

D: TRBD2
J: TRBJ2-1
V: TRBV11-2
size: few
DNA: TGTGCCAGCTCACTAGCGGGAGTTTGGGAGCAGTTCTTC
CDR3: CASSLAGVWEQFF

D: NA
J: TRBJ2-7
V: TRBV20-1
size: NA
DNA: TGCAGTGCTAGTGGTACAGGAGGGATTTACGAGCAGTACTTC
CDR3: CSASGTGGIYEQYF

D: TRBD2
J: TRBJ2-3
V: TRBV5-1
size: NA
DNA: TGCGCCAGCAGCTTGGGACTAGCGGGGGGGCCGCAGTATTTT
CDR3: CASSLGLAGGPQYF

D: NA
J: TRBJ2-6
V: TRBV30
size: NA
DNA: TGTGCCTGGAGCCGGACGGGTTCAAGGCGAGGGGCCAACGTCCTGACTTTC
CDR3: CAWSRTGSRRGANVLTF

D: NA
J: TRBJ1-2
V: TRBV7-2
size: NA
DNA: TGTGCCAGCAGCTTAGCGCCGCAAAGTCTTGGCTACACCTTC
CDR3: CASSLAPQSLGYTF

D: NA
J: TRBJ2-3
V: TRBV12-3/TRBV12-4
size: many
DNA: TGTGCCAGCACCGTATTTGAGGGATGGATCACAGATACGCAGTATTTT
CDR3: CASTVFEGWITDTQYF

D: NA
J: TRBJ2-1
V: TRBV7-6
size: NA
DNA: TGTGCCAGCAGCCTGATAGGCTCCTACAATGAGCAGTTCTTC
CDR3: CASSLIGSYNEQFF

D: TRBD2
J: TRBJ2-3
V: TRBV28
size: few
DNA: TGTGCCAGCAGTTCCCTTAGCGGGAGGTGGACAGATACGCAGTATTTT
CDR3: CASSSLSGRWTDTQYF

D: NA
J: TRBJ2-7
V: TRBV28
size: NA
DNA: TGTGCCAGCAGTGGACCCGGCTTCCTGGCCGGCGAGCAGTACTTC
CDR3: CASSGPGFLAGEQYF

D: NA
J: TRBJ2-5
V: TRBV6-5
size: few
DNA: TGTGCCAGCAGTTACGGGGAGCGGGCCTACTACCGCCAAGAGACCCAGTACTTC
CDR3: CASSYGERAYYRQETQYF

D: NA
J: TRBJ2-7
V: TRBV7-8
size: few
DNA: TGTGCCAGCAGCCTAAGACAGGCTCCTACCGAGCAGTACTTC
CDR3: CASSLRQAPTEQYF